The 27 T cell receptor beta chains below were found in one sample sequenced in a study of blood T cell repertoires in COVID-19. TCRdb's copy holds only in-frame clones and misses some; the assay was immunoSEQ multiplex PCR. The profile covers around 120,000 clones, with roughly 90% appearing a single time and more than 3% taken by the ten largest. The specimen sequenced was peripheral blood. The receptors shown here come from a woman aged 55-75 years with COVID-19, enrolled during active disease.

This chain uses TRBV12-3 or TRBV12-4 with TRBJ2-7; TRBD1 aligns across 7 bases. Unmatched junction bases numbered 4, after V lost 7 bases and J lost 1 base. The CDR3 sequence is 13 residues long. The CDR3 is CASNMDRSYEQYF. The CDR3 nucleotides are TGTGCCAGCAATATGGACAGGTCCTACGAGCAGTACTTC.

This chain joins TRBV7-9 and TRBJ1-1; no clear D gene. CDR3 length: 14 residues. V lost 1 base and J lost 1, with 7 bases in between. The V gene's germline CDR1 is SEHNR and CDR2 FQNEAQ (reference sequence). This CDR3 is CASSLDSGNTEAFF. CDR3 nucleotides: TGTGCCAGCAGCTTAGACTCGGGGAACACTGAAGCTTTCTTT.

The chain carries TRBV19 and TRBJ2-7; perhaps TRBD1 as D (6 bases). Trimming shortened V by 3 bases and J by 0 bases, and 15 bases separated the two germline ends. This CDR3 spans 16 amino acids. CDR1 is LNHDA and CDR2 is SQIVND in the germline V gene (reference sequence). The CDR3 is CASSMFWGPHSYEQYF. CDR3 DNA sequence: TGTGCCAGTAGTATGTTTTGGGGGCCCCACTCCTACGAGCAGTACTTC.

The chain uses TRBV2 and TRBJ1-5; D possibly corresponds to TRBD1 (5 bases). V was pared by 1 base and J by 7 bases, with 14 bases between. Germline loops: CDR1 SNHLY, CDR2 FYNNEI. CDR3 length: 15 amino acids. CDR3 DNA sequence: TGTGCCAGCAGTGAAGACGGGGGTGGGGGACAGCCCCAGCATTTT. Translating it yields CASSEDGGGGQPQHF.

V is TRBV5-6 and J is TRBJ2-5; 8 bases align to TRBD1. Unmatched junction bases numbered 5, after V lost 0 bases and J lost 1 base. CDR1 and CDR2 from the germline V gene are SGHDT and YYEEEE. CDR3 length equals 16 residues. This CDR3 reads CASSLALGTGQETQYF. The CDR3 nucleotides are TGTGCCAGCAGCTTGGCCCTCGGGACAGGCCAAGAGACCCAGTACTTC.

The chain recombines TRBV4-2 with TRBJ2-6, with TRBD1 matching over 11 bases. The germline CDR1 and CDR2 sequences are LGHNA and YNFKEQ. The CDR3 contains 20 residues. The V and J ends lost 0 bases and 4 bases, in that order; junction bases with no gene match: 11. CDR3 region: CASSQDWLGQGATGANVLTF. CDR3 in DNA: TGTGCCAGCAGCCAAGATTGGTTAGGACAGGGGGCTACCGGGGCCAACGTCCTGACTTTC.

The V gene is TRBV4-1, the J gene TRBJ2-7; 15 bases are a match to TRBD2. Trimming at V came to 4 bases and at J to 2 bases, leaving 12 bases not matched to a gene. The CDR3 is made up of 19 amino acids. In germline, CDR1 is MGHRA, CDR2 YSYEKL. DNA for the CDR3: TGCGCCAGCAGCCTCGGGACTAGCGGGGGGACGGCGACGACCTACGAGCAGTACTTC. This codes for CASSLGTSGGTATTYEQYF.

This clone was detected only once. CDR3 protein: CASTLLEVDYGYTF. CDR3 nucleotide sequence: TGTGCCAGCACGCTTCTCGAGGTAGACTATGGCTACACCTTC. This sequence joins TRBV2 and TRBJ1-2, with unresolved D. The V end lost 7 bases, the J end lost 3 bases, and 15 bases lay between the germline ends. CDR3 length: 14 residues. In germline, CDR1 is SNHLY, CDR2 FYNNEI.

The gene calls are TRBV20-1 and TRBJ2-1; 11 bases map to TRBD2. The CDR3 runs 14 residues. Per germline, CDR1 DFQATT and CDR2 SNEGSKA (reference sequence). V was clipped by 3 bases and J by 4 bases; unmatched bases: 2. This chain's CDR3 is CSASASGGYNEQFF. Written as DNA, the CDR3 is TGCAGTGCTAGTGCTAGCGGGGGGTACAATGAGCAGTTCTTC.

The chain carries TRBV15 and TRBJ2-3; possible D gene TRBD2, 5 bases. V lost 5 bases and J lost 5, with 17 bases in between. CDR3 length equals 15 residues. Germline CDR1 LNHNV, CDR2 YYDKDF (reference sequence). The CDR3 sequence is CATSQRGGRGDTQYF. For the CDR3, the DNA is TGTGCCACCAGCCAACGAGGAGGACGGGGAGATACGCAGTATTTT.

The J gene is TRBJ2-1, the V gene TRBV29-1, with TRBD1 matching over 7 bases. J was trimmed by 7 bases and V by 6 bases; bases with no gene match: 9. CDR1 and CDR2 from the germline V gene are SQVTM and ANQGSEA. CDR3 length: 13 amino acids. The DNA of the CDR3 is TGCAGCGTGACAGGGCCCCTATTAAATGAGCAGTTCTTC. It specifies CSVTGPLLNEQFF.

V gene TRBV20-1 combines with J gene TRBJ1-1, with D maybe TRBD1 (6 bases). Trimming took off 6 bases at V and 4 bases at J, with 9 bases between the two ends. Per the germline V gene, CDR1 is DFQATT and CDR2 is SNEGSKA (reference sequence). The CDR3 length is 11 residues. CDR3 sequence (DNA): TGCAGTGCCACAGGGCCCACTGAAGCTTTCTTT. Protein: CSATGPTEAFF.

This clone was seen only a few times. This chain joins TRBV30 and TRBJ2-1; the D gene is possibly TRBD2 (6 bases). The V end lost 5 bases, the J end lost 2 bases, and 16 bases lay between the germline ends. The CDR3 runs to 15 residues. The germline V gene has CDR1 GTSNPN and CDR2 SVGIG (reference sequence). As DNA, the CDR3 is TGTGCCTGGGTATTCCGGGACTCACCCTACAATGAGCAGTTCTTC. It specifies CAWVFRDSPYNEQFF.

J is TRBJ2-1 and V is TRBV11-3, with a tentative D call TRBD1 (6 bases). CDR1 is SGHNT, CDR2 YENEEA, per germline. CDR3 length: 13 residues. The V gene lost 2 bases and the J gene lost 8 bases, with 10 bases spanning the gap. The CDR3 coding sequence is TGTGCCAGCAGCTTACAGGGGACCCATGAGCAGTTCTTC. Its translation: CASSLQGTHEQFF.

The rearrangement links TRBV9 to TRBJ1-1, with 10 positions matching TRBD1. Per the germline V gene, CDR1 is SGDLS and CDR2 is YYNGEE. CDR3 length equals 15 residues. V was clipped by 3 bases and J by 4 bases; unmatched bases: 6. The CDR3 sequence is CASSATGGDATEAFF. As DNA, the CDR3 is TGTGCCAGCAGCGCGACAGGGGGCGACGCCACTGAAGCTTTCTTT.

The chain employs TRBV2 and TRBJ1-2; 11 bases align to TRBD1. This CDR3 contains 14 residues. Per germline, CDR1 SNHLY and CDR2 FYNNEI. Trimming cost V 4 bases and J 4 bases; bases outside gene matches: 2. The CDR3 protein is CASSGTGGSYGYTF. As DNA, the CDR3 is TGTGCCAGCAGTGGGACAGGGGGCAGCTATGGCTACACCTTC.

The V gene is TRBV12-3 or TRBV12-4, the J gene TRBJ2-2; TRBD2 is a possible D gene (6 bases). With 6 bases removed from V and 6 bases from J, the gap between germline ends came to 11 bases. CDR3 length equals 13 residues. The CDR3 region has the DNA TGTGCCAGCAGGGGTCCGGGGGCCGGGGAGCTGTTTTTT. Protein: CASRGPGAGELFF.

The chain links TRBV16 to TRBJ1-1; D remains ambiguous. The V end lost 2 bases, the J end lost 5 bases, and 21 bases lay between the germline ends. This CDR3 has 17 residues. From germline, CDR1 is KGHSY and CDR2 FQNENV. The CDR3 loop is CASSQAPIGSGRTEAFF. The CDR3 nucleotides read TGTGCCAGCAGCCAAGCACCCATCGGGTCTGGTAGAACTGAAGCTTTCTTT. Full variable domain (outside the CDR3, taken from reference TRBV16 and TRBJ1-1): GEEVAQTPKHLVRGEGQKAKLYCAPIKGHSYVFWYQQVLKNEFKFLISFQNENVFDETGMPKERFSAKCLPNSPCSLEIQATKLEDSAVYFCASSQAPIGSGRTEAFFGQGTRLTVV.

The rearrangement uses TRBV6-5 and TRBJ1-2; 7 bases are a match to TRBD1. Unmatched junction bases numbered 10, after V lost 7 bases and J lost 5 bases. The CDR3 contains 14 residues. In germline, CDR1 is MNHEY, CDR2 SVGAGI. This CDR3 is CASTPGGGGYGYTF. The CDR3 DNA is TGTGCCAGCACCCCCGGAGGGGGCGGTTATGGCTACACCTTC.

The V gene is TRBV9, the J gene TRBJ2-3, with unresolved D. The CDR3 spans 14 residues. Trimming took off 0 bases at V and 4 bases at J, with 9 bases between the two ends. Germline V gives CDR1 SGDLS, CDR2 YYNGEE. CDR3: CASSVAGRADTQYF. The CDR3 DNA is TGTGCCAGCAGCGTAGCTGGTCGGGCAGATACGCAGTATTTT.

This CDR3 is CASSQASYYRSPLHF. The CDR3 DNA follows: TGTGCCAGCAGCCAAGCCAGCTACTATCGTTCACCCCTCCACTTT. The J gene is TRBJ1-6, the V gene TRBV3-1 (or the pseudogene TRBV3-2); D remains ambiguous. The CDR3 length is 15 residues. V was clipped by 1 base and J by 9 bases, with 13 bases between them. Germline loops: CDR1 LGHDT, CDR2 YNNKEL (reference sequence).

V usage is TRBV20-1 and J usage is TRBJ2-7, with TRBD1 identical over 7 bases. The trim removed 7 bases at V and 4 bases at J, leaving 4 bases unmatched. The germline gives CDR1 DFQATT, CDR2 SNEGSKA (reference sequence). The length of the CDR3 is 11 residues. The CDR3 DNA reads TGCAGTGTCAGGGGGTGGTACGAGCAGTACTTC. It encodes CSVRGWYEQYF.

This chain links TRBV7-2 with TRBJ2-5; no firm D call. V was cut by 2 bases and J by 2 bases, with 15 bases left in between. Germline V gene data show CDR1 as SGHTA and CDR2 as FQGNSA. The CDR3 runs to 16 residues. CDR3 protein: CASSLPTHVGQETQYF. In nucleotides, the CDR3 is TGTGCCAGCAGCTTACCCACCCACGTCGGTCAAGAGACCCAGTACTTC.

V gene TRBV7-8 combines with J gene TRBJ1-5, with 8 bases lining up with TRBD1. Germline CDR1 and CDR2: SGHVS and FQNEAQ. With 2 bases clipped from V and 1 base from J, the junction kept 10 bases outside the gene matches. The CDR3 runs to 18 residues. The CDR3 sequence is CASSLSLLGTGSNQPQHF. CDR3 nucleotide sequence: TGTGCCAGCAGCTTAAGCCTACTCGGGACAGGCAGCAATCAGCCCCAGCATTTT. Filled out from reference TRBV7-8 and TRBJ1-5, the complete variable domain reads GAGVSQSPRYKVAKRGQDVALRCDPISGHVSLFWYQQALGQGPEFLTYFQNEAQLDKSGLPSDRFFAERPEGSVSTLKIQRTQQEDSAVYLCASSLSLLGTGSNQPQHFGDGTRLSIL.

DNA for the CDR3: TGTGCCAGTAGCACGACAGGGACCTACAATGAGCAGTTCTTC. It codes for CASSTTGTYNEQFF. This sequence joins TRBV19 and TRBJ2-1; 7 bases line up with TRBD1. V was clipped by 6 bases and J by 2 bases; unmatched bases: 4. The CDR3 consists of 14 residues. Germline V gene data show CDR1 as LNHDA and CDR2 as SQIVND (reference sequence).

The DNA for the CDR3 is TGTGCCAGCACCCTCTATTCTGGAAACACCATATATTTT. It codes for CASTLYSGNTIYF. The chain is built from TRBV12-3 or TRBV12-4 and TRBJ1-3; D uncertain. There are 13 residues in the CDR3. V lost 7 bases and J lost 1, with 8 bases in between.

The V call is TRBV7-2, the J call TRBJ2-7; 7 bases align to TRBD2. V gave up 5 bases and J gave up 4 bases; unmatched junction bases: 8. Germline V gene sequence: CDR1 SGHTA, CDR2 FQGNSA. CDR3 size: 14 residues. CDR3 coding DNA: TGTGCCAGCAGCACGAGACTAGCAGGTTACGAGCAGTACTTC. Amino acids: CASSTRLAGYEQYF.